This T cell receptor (beta chain) was documented in a study of T-cell memory formation after mild COVID-19. This clonotype was seen a few times. Its antigen remains unidentified. TCRdb analysed the 5' RACE reads with MiXCR anew, one entry per CDR3 protein. Of about 160,000 distinct CDR3 sequences in the sample, about a third were seen once. General study points: Whether day 37 second-wave clones are SARS-CoV-2-specific was not confirmed.

Germline loops: CDR1 SGHVS, CDR2 FQNEAQ. V lost 5 bases to trimming and J lost 5 bases; unmatched junction nucleotides: 11. The CDR3 is made up of 16 amino acids. This receptor was obtained from an adult woman who had mild COVID-19 (a few samples of this study predate the infection). Cell type and time point are not known. Sequences were obtained from PBMCs or a T cell subset sorted from them (not recorded which). The chain links TRBV7-8 to TRBJ1-5, with 8 nucleotides matching TRBD1. Written as DNA, the CDR3 is TGTGCCAGCAGCCCCCAAGACAGGGGCCGCCATCAGCCCCAGCATTTT. Protein: CASSPQDRGRHQPQHF. Based on the CDR3 plus reference TRBV7-8 and TRBJ1-5, the full variable domain is GAGVSQSPRYKVAKRGQDVALRCDPISGHVSLFWYQQALGQGPEFLTYFQNEAQLDKSGLPSDRFFAERPEGSVSTLKIQRTQQEDSAVYLCASSPQDRGRHQPQHFGDGTRLSIL.